This passage covers 22 T cell receptor beta chains from one sample sequenced in a study of cytomegalovirus exposure and HLA in healthy donors. PCR used 60 Vbeta primers and 13 Jbeta primers. Data came from immunoSEQ multiplex PCR; TCRdb stores just in-frame clones and leaves some out. The repertoire includes 150,000 to 200,000 clones, 75% of them detected once, and just under 5% sits in the top ten. The specimen sequenced was PBMCs. These receptors all come from a male donor in good health and CMV-seronegative.

This clone was recorded once. One junction end disagrees with the germline gene, perhaps due to a read error. The chain links TRBV5-5 to TRBJ2-7, with 9 positions matching TRBD1. This CDR3 is built from 12 residues. Germline V gene sequence: CDR1 SGHKS, CDR2 YYEKEE (reference sequence). CDR3 coding DNA: TGTGCCAGCAGCCTTGGACAGGGGCGGTATATCTTC. It translates to CASSLGQGRYIF. The whole variable domain, filled in from reference TRBV5-5 and TRBJ2-7, reads DAGVTQSPTHLIKTRGQQVTLRCSPISGHKSVSWYQQVLGQGPQFIFQYYEKEERGRGNFPDRFSARQFPNYSSELNVNALLLGDSALYLCASSLGQGRYIFGPGTRLTVT.

The gene calls are TRBV19 and TRBJ1-3; D is unclear. The CDR3 is 12 amino acids. Germline V gene data show CDR1 as LNHDA and CDR2 as SQIVND (reference sequence). Trimming cost V 6 bases and J 3 bases, with 6 bases left between them. The CDR3 DNA sequence: TGTGCCAGTAGCACAGTTGGAAACACCATATATTTT. Encoded protein: CASSTVGNTIYF.

The CDR3, as DNA: TGTGCCAGCAGCTCGGGACACCGGAACACTGAAGCTTTCTTT. It yields the protein CASSSGHRNTEAFF. The V and J genes are TRBV7-3 and TRBJ1-1, with a weak D call TRBD1 (6 bases). Per the germline V gene, CDR1 is SGHTA and CDR2 is FQGTGA. This CDR3 is 14 amino acids long. Trimming removed 4 bases from V and 1 base from J, with 10 bases in between.

This clone has only one observation. The gene calls are TRBV5-1 and TRBJ2-5; D gene uncertain. With the DNA end fitting TRBJ2-7 better, the J assignment may be wrong. The CDR3 loop spans 13 amino acids. Per the germline V gene, CDR1 is SGHRS and CDR2 is YFSETQ. The CDR3 here is CASSFDNSYEQYF. The DNA of the CDR3 is TGCGCCAGCAGCTTCGACAACTCCTACGAGCAGTACTTC.

The V and J genes are TRBV5-1 and TRBJ2-5; perhaps TRBD1 as D (6 bases). V lost 4 bases and J lost 1, with 14 bases in between. The CDR3 totals 15 residues. CDR1 and CDR2 (germline): SGHRS, YFSETQ. CDR3 in amino acids: CASSVTGNPQETQYF. In DNA, the CDR3 is TGCGCCAGCAGCGTTACAGGGAACCCCCAAGAGACCCAGTACTTC.

This chain links TRBV5-1 with TRBJ2-5; TRBD1 agrees at 7 bases. This CDR3 comprises 14 residues. The germline CDR1 and CDR2 sequences are SGHRS and YFSETQ. Trimming took 2 bases from V and 4 from J; bases not matched to a gene: 5. The CDR3 sequence: CASSLNRGAETQYF. The CDR3 nucleotides are TGCGCCAGCAGCTTAAACAGGGGCGCAGAGACCCAGTACTTC. Complete variable domain (other parts from reference TRBV5-1 and TRBJ2-5): KAGVTQTPRYLIKTRGQQVTLSCSPISGHRSVSWYQQTPGQGLQFLFEYFSETQRNKGNFPGRFSGRQFSNSRSEMNVSTLELGDSALYLCASSLNRGAETQYFGPGTRLLVL.

The chain joins TRBV6-1 to TRBJ1-3; the D gene is possibly TRBD1 (5 bases). The CDR3 consists of 13 residues. With 7 bases removed from V and 10 bases from J, the gap between germline ends came to 17 bases. Germline V gene data show CDR1 as MNHNS and CDR2 as SASEGT. For the CDR3, the DNA is TGTGCCAGCATCCCACCGGAACGGGGGACCATATATTTT. Its translation is CASIPPERGTIYF.

This sequence joins TRBV28 and TRBJ2-7; 10 bases agree with TRBD1. Germline-derived CDR1 and CDR2 are MDHEN and SYDVKM. This CDR3 has 17 amino acids. After removal of 4 bases from V and 4 bases from J, the junction contained 13 bases not matched to a gene. The CDR3, as DNA: TGTGCCAGCAGTTCCGGGACAGCTCGGGACAGGGGTTACGAGCAGTACTTC. Amino acid sequence: CASSSGTARDRGYEQYF.

In nucleotides, the CDR3 is TGTGCTACCGGACAGGGAAACACAGATACGCAGTATTTT. It translates to CATGQGNTDTQYF. The rearrangement uses TRBV6-4 and TRBJ2-3, with TRBD1 identical over 8 bases. The CDR3 is 13 amino acids. Germline CDR1 MRHNA, CDR2 SNTAGT.

CDR3 in DNA: TGTGCCAGCAGGGACACAGGGGGGAGCACTGAAGCTTTCTTT. Amino acid sequence: CASRDTGGSTEAFF. The chain is built from TRBV6-5 and TRBJ1-1, with 8 bases lining up with TRBD1. The V gene end was trimmed by 6 bases and the J gene end by 4 bases; junction bases not matched to a gene: 7. Germline V CDR1 and CDR2: MNHEY, SVGAGI. This CDR3 comprises 14 residues.

The chain combines TRBV12-5 with TRBJ2-5, with D perhaps matching TRBD1 (5 bases). The V end lost 6 bases, the J end lost 5 bases, and 16 bases lay between the germline ends. This CDR3 comprises 14 residues. Germline values: CDR1 LGHNT, CDR2 FRNRAP. CDR3 loop: CASGRGGRSETQYF. DNA for the CDR3: TGTGCTAGTGGAAGGGGTGGGCGTTCGGAGACCCAGTACTTC.

The chain is built from TRBV19 and TRBJ2-7, with a weak D call TRBD2 (6 bases). This CDR3 is built from 15 residues. Germline CDR1 and CDR2: LNHDA and SQIVND (reference sequence). V was shortened by 7 bases and J by 0 bases, with 16 bases between the two germline ends. The CDR3 region is CASTSLLGGSYEQYF. DNA for the CDR3: TGTGCCAGTACCTCCCTTTTGGGGGGCTCCTACGAGCAGTACTTC.

The V and J genes are TRBV12-5 and TRBJ1-1; D is perhaps TRBD1 (6 bases). In germline, CDR1 is LGHNT, CDR2 FRNRAP. V was pared by 4 bases and J by 6 bases, with 12 bases between. This CDR3 is built from 13 residues. The CDR3 protein is CASGSTGSAEAFF. CDR3 bases: TGTGCTAGTGGTTCCACAGGGTCGGCTGAAGCTTTCTTT. Full variable domain (missing parts from reference TRBV12-5 and TRBJ1-1): DARVTQTPRHKVTEMGQEVTMRCQPILGHNTVFWYRQTMMQGLELLAYFRNRAPLDDSGMPKDRFSAEMPDATLATLKIQPSEPRDSAVYFCASGSTGSAEAFFGQGTRLTVV.

This clone was seen once. This chain links TRBV6-1 with TRBJ2-3; TRBD2 agrees at 13 bases. This CDR3 contains 19 residues. Trimming removed 2 bases from V and 2 bases from J; junction bases left unmatched: 10. The V gene's germline CDR1 is MNHNS and CDR2 SASEGT. CDR3 coding DNA: TGTGCCAGCAGTGAACCCCTAACTAGCGGGAGGGCCGTCACAGATACGCAGTATTTT. Encoded protein: CASSEPLTSGRAVTDTQYF.

The V call is TRBV11-3, the J call TRBJ2-1; 7 bases match TRBD2. Germline values: CDR1 SGHNT, CDR2 YENEEA. The V and J ends lost 3 bases and 2 bases, in that order; junction bases with no gene match: 4. This CDR3 is 15 amino acids long. This CDR3 reads CASSFSGLTYNEQFF. CDR3 nucleotide sequence: TGTGCCAGCAGCTTTAGCGGGCTAACCTACAATGAGCAGTTCTTC.

This clone was observed a single time. This chain uses TRBV9 with TRBJ2-7; tentative D call: TRBD2 (5 bases). Trimming stripped 4 bases from V and 3 bases from J, with 23 bases between. CDR1 and CDR2 from the germline V gene are SGDLS and YYNGEE. CDR3 length: 17 amino acids. The CDR3 region has the DNA TGTGCCAGCAGCCCGTCGGGCGGGCCCACTTCGCTCTACGAGCAGTACTTC. This codes for CASSPSGGPTSLYEQYF.

This clone was observed a single time. The rearrangement uses TRBV5-4 and TRBJ2-3, with D perhaps TRBD1 (5 bases). This CDR3 is built from 15 residues. The V end lost 1 base, the J end lost 2 bases, and 11 bases lay between the germline ends. Germline V gene sequence: CDR1 SGHNT, CDR2 YYREEE (reference sequence). Here the CDR3 DNA reads TGTGCCAGCAGCTTGTCAGGGTACCCCACAGATACGCAGTATTTT. Translated: CASSLSGYPTDTQYF.

The chain has TRBV6-1 and TRBJ1-1; 7 bases line up with TRBD1. Germline assignment: CDR1 MNHNS and CDR2 SASEGT. With V trimmed by 3 bases and J by 7 bases, 5 bases remained unmatched. This CDR3 is built from 13 residues. The CDR3 DNA reads as TGTGCCAGCAGTGAGGGGACAGCCGTTGAAGCTTTCTTT. Translated: CASSEGTAVEAFF.

J is TRBJ2-6 and V is TRBV10-3; TRBD1 agrees at 7 bases. The CDR3 spans 17 residues. Trimming took 10 bases from V and 3 from J; bases not matched to a gene: 15. The V gene's germline CDR1 is ENHRY and CDR2 SYGVKD. CDR3 amino acids: CATRPTGYRDGANVLTF. Written as DNA, the CDR3 is TGTGCCACCCGCCCGACAGGGTATCGAGATGGGGCCAACGTCCTGACTTTC.

J is TRBJ1-5 and V is TRBV28; tentative D call: TRBD1 (5 bases). Germline loops: CDR1 MDHEN, CDR2 SYDVKM. Trimming removed 4 bases from V and 2 bases from J, with 12 bases in between. CDR3 size: 15 residues. The CDR3 sequence is CASSSGGERNQPQHF. The CDR3 region has the DNA TGTGCCAGCAGTTCCGGGGGGGAACGCAATCAGCCCCAGCATTTT. The entire variable domain, with the rest obtained from reference TRBV28 and TRBJ1-5, is as follows: DVKVTQSSRYLVKRTGEKVFLECVQDMDHENMFWYRQDPGLGLRLIYFSYDVKMKEKGDIPEGYSVSREKKERFSLILESASTNQTSMYLCASSSGGERNQPQHFGDGTRLSIL.

This chain connects TRBV29-1 to TRBJ1-1; D may be TRBD1 (5 bases). This CDR3 has 12 amino acids. Trimming stripped 6 bases from V and 0 bases from J, with 8 bases between. The V gene's germline CDR1 is SQVTM and CDR2 ANQGSEA. The DNA for the CDR3 is TGCAGCGTGGGAGGGGTGAACACTGAAGCTTTCTTT. Amino acids: CSVGGVNTEAFF.

The V gene is TRBV6-1, the J gene TRBJ1-5; D gene uncertain. This CDR3 is built from 13 residues. Trimming removed 2 bases from V and 4 bases from J, with 6 bases in between. Per germline, CDR1 MNHNS and CDR2 SASEGT. CDR3 nucleotides: TGTGCCAGCAGTGAACGGGTTAATCAGCCCCAGCATTTT. It specifies CASSERVNQPQHF.